The 23 T cell receptor beta chains listed next were all sequenced from one sample in a study of cytomegalovirus exposure and HLA in healthy donors. Primers: 60 Vbeta forward and 13 Jbeta reverse. Sequencing was performed with immunoSEQ multiplex PCR; in TCRdb, only in-frame clones are kept and a portion is missing. The data contain tens of thousands of clones, about 80% of them singletons. Sequenced sample: PBMCs. These receptors all come from a man aged 18 to 29 in good health and CMV-seronegative.

In its sample, this clone was seen once. This chain uses TRBV19 with TRBJ1-1; 8 bases map to TRBD1. The CDR3 is made up of 16 amino acids. Unmatched junction bases numbered 11, after V lost 7 bases and J lost 1 base. The germline V gene has CDR1 LNHDA and CDR2 SQIVND (reference sequence). The DNA of the CDR3 is TGTGCCAGTACCCAGGGGGCGGAATTGGCGAACACTGAAGCTTTCTTT. Its translation: CASTQGAELANTEAFF. Full variable domain (rest looked up from reference TRBV19 and TRBJ1-1): DGGITQSPKYLFRKEGQNVTLSCEQNLNHDAMYWYRQDPGQGLRLIYYSQIVNDFQKGDIAEGYSVSREKKESFPLTVTSAQKNPTAFYLCASTQGAELANTEAFFGQGTRLTVV.

V gene TRBV6-6 combines with J gene TRBJ2-1, with no clear D. Germline values: CDR1 MNHNY, CDR2 SVGAGI (reference sequence). V was shortened by 2 bases and J by 0 bases, with 8 bases between the two germline ends. CDR3 size: 15 residues. The CDR3 DNA is TGTGCCAGCAGTTACGCGGATAACTCCTACAATGAGCAGTTCTTC. As protein: CASSYADNSYNEQFF.

The gene calls are TRBV9 and TRBJ2-1; tentative D call: TRBD2 (6 bases). The CDR3 sequence is 16 residues long. Trimming shortened V by 4 bases and J by 0 bases, and 14 bases separated the two germline ends. Germline lookup yields CDR1 SGDLS and CDR2 YYNGEE. DNA of the CDR3: TGTGCCAGCAGCCCCCGGGGAGGTCGCTCCTACAATGAGCAGTTCTTC. Translated, it gives CASSPRGGRSYNEQFF.

V is TRBV6-6 and J is TRBJ1-4; tentative D call: TRBD1 (5 bases). This CDR3 comprises 13 residues. Trimming removed 10 bases from V and 8 bases from J, with 17 bases in between. Germline values: CDR1 MNHNY, CDR2 SVGAGI (reference sequence). CDR3 amino acids: CATLRGSGEKLFF. The CDR3 DNA sequence: TGTGCCACCCTTAGGGGCAGTGGCGAAAAACTGTTTTTT.

The rearrangement links TRBV29-1 to TRBJ1-2; D unresolved. CDR1 is SQVTM, CDR2 ANQGSEA, per germline. Deletions cut 4 bases from V and 0 bases from J, with 9 bases between. This CDR3 comprises 13 residues. The CDR3 protein is CSVVDNANYGYTF. CDR3 sequence (DNA): TGCAGCGTTGTCGACAACGCTAACTATGGCTACACCTTC. Supplemented by reference TRBV29-1 and TRBJ1-2, the full variable domain reads SAVISQKPSRDICQRGTSLTIQCQVDSQVTMMFWYRQQPGQSLTLIATANQGSEATYESGFVIDKFPISRPNLTFSTLTVSNMSPEDSSIYLCSVVDNANYGYTFGSGTRLTVV.

The chain joins TRBV19 to TRBJ2-5; TRBD2 might be the D (6 bases). CDR3 length: 14 residues. Per the germline V gene, CDR1 is LNHDA and CDR2 is SQIVND (reference sequence). V gave up 2 bases and J gave up 3 bases, with 10 bases separating them. The CDR3 here is CASSISGGKETQYF. In DNA form, the CDR3 reads TGTGCCAGTAGTATAAGTGGGGGGAAAGAGACCCAGTACTTC.

The rearrangement joins TRBV29-1 to TRBJ1-2; TRBD1 matches 8 bases. The CDR3 is 15 residues long. Germline CDR1 reads SQVTM; CDR2 reads ANQGSEA. Losses at the gene ends were 3 bases for V and 3 bases for J; bases not matched to a gene: 9. The CDR3 DNA reads TGCAGCGTTGACGTCGGACAGGGTAAAGACTATGGCTACACCTTC. Protein: CSVDVGQGKDYGYTF.

The gene calls are TRBV2 and TRBJ2-2; possible D gene TRBD1, 6 bases. V gave up 3 bases and J gave up 7 bases, with 15 bases separating them. Per germline, CDR1 SNHLY and CDR2 FYNNEI. The CDR3 length is 15 residues. CDR3 in DNA: TGTGCCAGCAGTGATCGGGCAGGGGCCAGCGGGGAGCTGTTTTTT. Its protein is CASSDRAGASGELFF.

V usage is TRBV5-4 and J usage is TRBJ2-1; 7 bases agree with TRBD2. V shed 4 bases and J 0 bases; nucleotides not matched to a gene: 4. CDR1 and CDR2 (germline): SGHNT, YYREEE (reference sequence). The CDR3 runs 15 residues. Here the CDR3 DNA reads TGTGCCAGCAGCCCGCGGGGGAGCTCCTACAATGAGCAGTTCTTC. Translated, it gives CASSPRGSSYNEQFF.

The genes are TRBV7-6 and TRBJ2-1; D gene uncertain. With 5 bases removed from V and 10 bases from J, the gap between germline ends came to 15 bases. The CDR3 covers 13 residues. Germline CDR1 and CDR2: SGHVS and FNYEAQ. This CDR3 reads CASSRDEVTEQFF. CDR3 nucleotides: TGTGCCAGCAGCCGAGACGAGGTTACCGAGCAGTTCTTC.

In its sample, this clone was seen a few times. The chain employs TRBV5-1 and TRBJ1-5; no clear D gene. Trimming took off 1 base at V and 2 bases at J, with 7 bases between the two ends. Germline CDR1 is SGHRS and CDR2 is YFSETQ. CDR3 length: 14 residues. CDR3 sequence reads: CASSLYGGNQPQHF. The CDR3 coding sequence is TGCGCCAGCAGCTTGTACGGGGGCAATCAGCCCCAGCATTTT.

This rearrangement joins TRBV2 to TRBJ1-2; D uncertain. CDR3 length: 12 amino acids. Germline lookup yields CDR1 SNHLY and CDR2 FYNNEI. Trimming pared 5 bases from V and 6 bases from J, leaving 10 bases between. The CDR3 coding sequence is TGTGCCAGCAGTATGTCTTCCCATGGCTACACCTTC. Protein sequence: CASSMSSHGYTF.

The gene calls are TRBV30 and TRBJ2-5; D is possibly TRBD2 (7 bases). This CDR3 spans 13 amino acids. With 4 bases removed from V and 1 base from J, the gap between germline ends came to 10 bases. The germline gives CDR1 GTSNPN, CDR2 SVGIG (reference sequence). DNA of the CDR3: TGTGCCTGGAAAAGGGGGGGCCAAGAGACCCAGTACTTC. Protein: CAWKRGGQETQYF.

The J gene is TRBJ1-3, the V gene TRBV4-3; TRBD1 is a possible D gene (5 bases). This CDR3 spans 16 amino acids. In germline, CDR1 is LGHNA, CDR2 YSLEER. Trimming took off 3 bases at V and 3 bases at J, with 15 bases between the two ends. CDR3 amino acids: CASSQEQALRGNTIYF. The DNA for the CDR3 is TGCGCCAGCAGCCAGGAACAGGCCCTCCGTGGAAACACCATATATTTT.

V is TRBV7-2 and J is TRBJ2-3; 14 positions agree with TRBD2. The CDR3 runs 15 residues. After removal of 8 bases from V and 5 bases from J, the junction contained 6 bases not matched to a gene. Germline CDR1 is SGHTA and CDR2 is FQGNSA. CDR3 DNA sequence: TGTGCCAGCTCCGAGACTAGCGGGGGGGGAGATACGCAGTATTTT. It specifies CASSETSGGGDTQYF. Full variable domain (missing parts from reference TRBV7-2 and TRBJ2-3): GAGVSQSPSNKVTEKGKDVELRCDPISGHTALYWYRQSLGQGLEFLIYFQGNSAPDKSGLPSDRFSAERTGGSVSTLTIQRTQQEDSAVYLCASSETSGGGDTQYFGPGTRLTVL.

The CDR3 spells CASSLLAADTQYF. Here the CDR3 DNA reads TGTGCCAGCAGCTTACTGGCTGCAGATACGCAGTATTTT. The chain combines TRBV7-3 with TRBJ2-3; D remains ambiguous. Germline V gene lookup returns CDR1 SGHTA and CDR2 FQGTGA. This CDR3 spans 13 amino acids. The V gene lost 2 bases and the J gene lost 4 bases, with 7 bases spanning the gap.

The gene calls are TRBV13 and TRBJ2-7; TRBD2 might be the D (5 bases). Germline lookup yields CDR1 PRHDT and CDR2 FYEKMQ (reference sequence). The CDR3 has 13 residues. Trimming took off 1 base at V and 9 bases at J, with 13 bases between the two ends. CDR3 loop: CASSLDEGRVQYV. Written as DNA, the CDR3 is TGTGCCAGCAGCTTAGATGAGGGTAGAGTGCAGTACGTC.

The V gene is TRBV5-6, the J gene TRBJ2-5, with D possibly TRBD1 on 6 matching bases. From germline, CDR1 is SGHDT and CDR2 YYEEEE. The CDR3 has 16 amino acids. The V end was cut by 2 bases, the J end by 1 base, with 15 bases between. As DNA, the CDR3 is TGTGCCAGCAGCTTTTCAACCGGACAGACCCAAGAGACCCAGTACTTC. Residues: CASSFSTGQTQETQYF.

This chain connects TRBV4-1 to TRBJ1-3, with D perhaps TRBD1 (5 bases). The CDR3 is made up of 17 amino acids. Germline CDR1 MGHRA, CDR2 YSYEKL. V was clipped by 0 bases and J by 0 bases, with 12 bases between them. CDR3: CASSQEGAWGSGNTIYF. CDR3 bases: TGCGCCAGCAGCCAAGAAGGGGCTTGGGGCTCTGGAAACACCATATATTTT.

The chain employs TRBV4-1 and TRBJ2-3; 9 nucleotides match TRBD2. CDR1 and CDR2 (germline): MGHRA, YSYEKL. V was pared by 2 bases and J by 2 bases, with 5 bases of the junction left unmatched. The CDR3 has 16 amino acids. Here the CDR3 reads CASSQSTSGYTDTQYF. In DNA form, the CDR3 reads TGCGCCAGCAGCCAATCCACTAGCGGGTACACAGATACGCAGTATTTT.

The chain recombines TRBV4-3 with TRBJ2-3; 8 bases match TRBD1. With 2 bases clipped from V and 4 bases from J, the junction kept 2 bases outside the gene matches. Germline V lookup: CDR1 LGHNA, CDR2 YSLEER. The CDR3 loop spans 14 amino acids. CDR3 in amino acids: CASSQQTGADTQYF. In nucleotides, the CDR3 is TGCGCCAGCAGCCAACAGACAGGGGCAGATACGCAGTATTTT.

The V call is TRBV7-6, the J call TRBJ2-5; 9 bases agree with TRBD1. Germline V CDR1 and CDR2: SGHVS, FNYEAQ. With V trimmed by 6 bases and J by 3 bases, 8 bases remained unmatched. The CDR3 covers 15 residues. CDR3 region: CASRPQTGGKETQYF. The CDR3 DNA follows: TGTGCCAGCAGACCCCAAACAGGGGGCAAAGAGACCCAGTACTTC.

V is TRBV28 and J is TRBJ2-2; tentatively, D is TRBD1 (6 bases). V was clipped by 6 bases and J by 6 bases, with 11 bases between them. CDR1 is MDHEN and CDR2 is SYDVKM in the germline V gene. The CDR3 is made up of 13 amino acids. The CDR3, as DNA: TGTGCCAGCAGCTCAGGGGACGCCGGGGAGCTGTTTTTT. Its translation: CASSSGDAGELFF.